The rows below give T cell receptor beta chains drawn from one sample of a study of blood T cell repertoires in COVID-19. Repertoires were generated with immunoSEQ multiplex PCR, while TCRdb's copy carries only in-frame clones and drops some. The repertoire includes some 74,000 clones, approximately 89% of them detected once, and 6% to 7.5% sits in the top ten. The sequencing sample was made of peripheral blood. Every receptor here comes from a woman of 80 years or more with acute or convalescent COVID-19. CDR3s include the opening cysteine and the closing phenylalanine or tryptophan. Size values are once, few and many counts, or a class for expanded clones, and some rows have none.

j_gene: TRBJ1-5
abundance: NA
v_gene: TRBV7-8
CDR3aa: CASSPGHQLYNQPQHF

j_gene: TRBJ1-1
abundance: NA
v_gene: TRBV29-1
CDR3aa: CSVTSGGGTEAFF

j_gene: TRBJ2-1
abundance: few
v_gene: TRBV7-2
CDR3aa: CASSLRTSGSDEQFF

j_gene: TRBJ2-7
abundance: NA
v_gene: TRBV12-5
CDR3aa: CASGLAGQGYEQYF

j_gene: TRBJ1-2
abundance: once
v_gene: TRBV15
CDR3aa: CATSRDRAPGGYTF

j_gene: TRBJ1-5
abundance: NA
v_gene: TRBV3-1/TRBV3-2
CDR3aa: CASSQGANQPQHF

j_gene: TRBJ2-1
abundance: NA
v_gene: TRBV10-3
CDR3aa: CAISAGGISYNEQFF

j_gene: TRBJ1-2
abundance: NA
v_gene: TRBV5-6
CDR3aa: CASSPRRGEVDYGYTF

j_gene: TRBJ2-1
abundance: NA
v_gene: TRBV3-1/TRBV3-2
CDR3aa: CASSQWSRSLNEQFF

j_gene: TRBJ2-6
abundance: NA
v_gene: TRBV6-6
CDR3aa: CASSPKTVSVSSGANVLTF

j_gene: TRBJ1-1
abundance: NA
v_gene: TRBV19
CDR3aa: CASSTITGRNTEAFF

j_gene: TRBJ2-4
abundance: NA
v_gene: TRBV7-2
CDR3aa: CASSPGTIQNIQYF

j_gene: TRBJ2-2
abundance: NA
v_gene: TRBV7-3
CDR3aa: CASSLPGNTGELFF

j_gene: TRBJ1-4
abundance: once
v_gene: TRBV4-1
CDR3aa: CASSQLLRAGEKLFF

j_gene: TRBJ2-2
abundance: once
v_gene: TRBV7-2
CDR3aa: CASRRTGSGELFF

j_gene: TRBJ2-5
abundance: NA
v_gene: TRBV7-9
CDR3aa: CASSLHGGQETQYF

j_gene: TRBJ2-3
abundance: NA
v_gene: TRBV3-1/TRBV3-2
CDR3aa: CASSQISSGGAPDTQYF

j_gene: TRBJ1-6
abundance: few
v_gene: TRBV3-1/TRBV3-2
CDR3aa: CASSRPYRNSPLHF

j_gene: TRBJ2-2
abundance: NA
v_gene: TRBV19
CDR3aa: CASTRRRQLNTGELFF

j_gene: TRBJ1-4
abundance: NA
v_gene: TRBV6-5
CDR3aa: CASRNTGREKLFF

j_gene: TRBJ1-6
abundance: NA
v_gene: TRBV7-3
CDR3aa: CASSTGQGPLHF

j_gene: TRBJ2-7
abundance: NA
v_gene: TRBV10-3
CDR3aa: CAISESGSSYEQYF

j_gene: TRBJ2-7
abundance: NA
v_gene: TRBV12-3/TRBV12-4
CDR3aa: CASRRGQGTEQYF

j_gene: TRBJ1-1
abundance: NA
v_gene: TRBV2
CDR3aa: CASSPRVGRTEAFF

j_gene: TRBJ2-1
abundance: NA
v_gene: TRBV5-6
CDR3aa: CASSLRGTTYNEQFF

j_gene: TRBJ2-7
abundance: NA
v_gene: TRBV9
CDR3aa: CASSPSAGPGEQYF

j_gene: TRBJ2-7
abundance: NA
v_gene: TRBV5-1
CDR3aa: CASSLTSGGYEQYF

j_gene: TRBJ1-1
abundance: NA
v_gene: TRBV30
CDR3aa: CACDLDSGSTEAFF

j_gene: TRBJ1-2
abundance: few
v_gene: TRBV4-1
CDR3aa: CASSQPTHRDYGYTF

j_gene: TRBJ1-5
abundance: once
v_gene: TRBV6-1
CDR3aa: CATGPGGTNNQPQHF

j_gene: TRBJ2-1
abundance: NA
v_gene: TRBV6-6
CDR3aa: CASSSSEVEQFF

j_gene: TRBJ1-6
abundance: NA
v_gene: TRBV25-1
CDR3aa: CASTLGGSSYNSPLHF

j_gene: TRBJ1-2
abundance: few
v_gene: TRBV4-1
CDR3aa: CASSQDDGTPANYGYTF

j_gene: TRBJ2-7
abundance: NA
v_gene: TRBV5-1
CDR3aa: CASSLEQGGWQYF

j_gene: TRBJ2-7
abundance: NA
v_gene: TRBV7-2
CDR3aa: CASSPPRAGRYEQYF

j_gene: TRBJ2-7
abundance: NA
v_gene: TRBV30
CDR3aa: CAWSGGGVRYEQYF

j_gene: TRBJ2-3
abundance: NA
v_gene: TRBV3-1/TRBV3-2
CDR3aa: CASSKLAGGRNTQYF

j_gene: TRBJ2-1
abundance: NA
v_gene: TRBV27
CDR3aa: CASSTWDSNEQFF

j_gene: TRBJ1-6
abundance: NA
v_gene: TRBV19
CDR3aa: CASRIAQGASYNSPLHF

j_gene: TRBJ1-6
abundance: NA
v_gene: TRBV12-3/TRBV12-4
CDR3aa: CASSSLFNSPLHF

j_gene: TRBJ1-1
abundance: NA
v_gene: TRBV7-8
CDR3aa: CASSLRDRANTEAFF

j_gene: TRBJ2-3
abundance: once
v_gene: TRBV4-1
CDR3aa: CASSQVGLGRDTQYF

j_gene: TRBJ2-1
abundance: once
v_gene: TRBV3-1/TRBV3-2
CDR3aa: CASSQAGFYNEQFF

j_gene: TRBJ1-2
abundance: NA
v_gene: TRBV5-1
CDR3aa: CASSLDGQGSGYGYTF

j_gene: TRBJ1-1
abundance: NA
v_gene: TRBV5-1
CDR3aa: CASSLSEMNTEAFF

j_gene: TRBJ2-1
abundance: NA
v_gene: TRBV4-1
CDR3aa: CASSQQSGGYNEQFF

j_gene: TRBJ2-1
abundance: NA
v_gene: TRBV12-3/TRBV12-4
CDR3aa: CASSFGSYNEQFF

j_gene: TRBJ2-3
abundance: NA
v_gene: TRBV19
CDR3aa: CASRTDLADTQYF

j_gene: TRBJ1-2
abundance: NA
v_gene: TRBV27
CDR3aa: CASSLRGQTGGYTF

j_gene: TRBJ1-2
abundance: NA
v_gene: TRBV5-1
CDR3aa: CASSLGGQFYGYTF

j_gene: TRBJ2-7
abundance: NA
v_gene: TRBV28
CDR3aa: CASSLIRGTGITYEQYF

j_gene: TRBJ2-5
abundance: once
v_gene: TRBV3-1/TRBV3-2
CDR3aa: CASSPKRGAIQETQYF

j_gene: TRBJ2-1
abundance: NA
v_gene: TRBV6-2/TRBV6-3
CDR3aa: CASSYGPAGGAYNEQFF

j_gene: TRBJ1-1
abundance: NA
v_gene: TRBV5-1
CDR3aa: CASSYDPSGSTEAFF

j_gene: TRBJ2-7
abundance: NA
v_gene: TRBV11-2
CDR3aa: CASIASGYEQYF